A selection of T cell receptor beta chains follows, all from one sample in a study of post-analysis software for immune sequencing data. TCRdb recomputed calls from the PCR reads with MiXCR, one row per CDR3 protein. Here the sample spans roughly 620,000 distinct CDR3 sequences, 44% being singletons. Sequencing was done on a sample of blood. These receptor sequences come from a girl aged 10 to 17 with multiple sclerosis. Each CDR3 is given with its conserved first and last residue. D genes are given only for firm matches. Expanded clones get a size class; other rows say once, few or many, or leave the size out.

>-|TRBV20-1|-|TRBJ1-6
CSAREVRDNSPLHF
TGCAGTGCTAGAGAGGTTAGGGATAATTCACCCCTCCACTTT
>-|TRBV12-3/TRBV12-4|-|TRBJ2-5
CASSLSGSETQYF
TGTGCCAGCAGTTTATCTGGGTCGGAGACCCAGTACTTC
>-|TRBV6-5|TRBD2|TRBJ2-1
CASSWILAGLNEQFF
TGTGCCAGCAGTTGGATACTAGCGGGATTGAATGAGCAGTTCTTC
>-|TRBV27|-|TRBJ2-7
CASSFTRGGSYNEQYF
TGTGCCAGCAGTTTTACCAGGGGAGGCTCCTACAATGAGCAGTACTTC
>-|TRBV12-3/TRBV12-4|-|TRBJ2-1
CASTRGRNEQFF
TGTGCCAGCACGAGGGGTCGGAATGAGCAGTTCTTC
>few|TRBV20-1|-|TRBJ2-7
CRVDRDSSTYEQYF
TGCAGAGTCGATCGGGACTCCTCAACCTACGAGCAGTACTTC
>-|TRBV29-1|-|TRBJ2-7
CSVAGRSAYEQYF
TGCAGCGTTGCGGGCAGGTCAGCCTACGAGCAGTACTTC
>-|TRBV20-1|-|TRBJ2-7
CSAVRGYEQYF
TGCAGTGCTGTGAGGGGCTACGAGCAGTACTTC
>-|TRBV12-3/TRBV12-4|TRBD1|TRBJ1-1
CASNLRGRETEAFF
TGTGCCAGCAACCTCAGGGGGCGCGAGACTGAAGCTTTCTTT
>-|TRBV4-1|TRBD1|TRBJ1-2
CASSQLQGAGAGYGYTF
TGCGCCAGCAGCCAACTGCAGGGGGCGGGTGCCGGCTATGGCTACACCTTC
>few|TRBV6-6|-|TRBJ2-7
CASSWGRELYEQYF
TGTGCCAGCAGTTGGGGCAGGGAACTCTACGAGCAGTACTTC
>-|TRBV24-1|-|TRBJ2-5
CATSDLLGDPRAETQYF
TGTGCCACCAGTGATTTGCTAGGGGACCCCAGGGCGGAGACCCAGTACTTC
>-|TRBV6-5|-|TRBJ1-2
CASSYSKSSNYGYTF
TGTGCCAGCAGTTACTCGAAGTCTTCGAACTATGGCTACACCTTC
>few|TRBV12-3/TRBV12-4|-|TRBJ1-2
CASSPGAKRGIYGYTF
TGTGCCAGCAGTCCCGGGGCTAAAAGGGGTATCTATGGCTACACCTTC
>-|TRBV10-3|TRBD2|TRBJ2-5
CVISERLAGANGETQYF
TGTGTCATCAGTGAACGGCTAGCGGGAGCGAACGGAGAGACCCAGTACTTC
>-|TRBV20-1|TRBD2|TRBJ2-3
CSASGRLGLATDTQYF
TGCAGTGCTAGTGGAAGGTTGGGACTAGCCACAGATACGCAGTATTTT
>-|TRBV12-3/TRBV12-4|TRBD1|TRBJ2-7
CASQTGESSYEQYF
TGTGCCAGCCAAACAGGGGAATCATCCTACGAGCAGTACTTC
>once|TRBV12-3/TRBV12-4|-|TRBJ1-4
CASSLTEGEKLFF
TGTGCCAGCAGTTTAACCGAAGGGGAAAAACTGTTTTTT
>few|TRBV10-3|TRBD2|TRBJ2-3
CAISESLAGVSTDTQYF
TGTGCCATCAGTGAGTCCCTAGCGGGAGTCAGCACAGATACGCAGTATTTT
>many|TRBV12-3/TRBV12-4|TRBD1|TRBJ2-6
CASSPGQGWPGANVLTF
TGTGCCAGCAGTCCGGGACAGGGATGGCCTGGGGCCAACGTCCTGACTTTC
>-|TRBV7-8|-|TRBJ2-7
CASSLRRSNSYEQYF
TGTGCCAGCAGCTTAAGGCGGTCAAACTCCTACGAGCAGTACTTC
>-|TRBV5-1|TRBD2|TRBJ2-7
CASSLGLAGGSYEQYF
TGCGCCAGCAGCTTGGGGCTAGCGGGAGGTTCATACGAGCAGTACTTC
>-|TRBV7-9|-|TRBJ2-3
CASSSRDGVGTQYF
TGTGCCAGCAGCTCACGAGATGGGGTAGGGACGCAGTATTTT
>-|TRBV5-6|-|TRBJ2-7
CASSLAAKSSYEQYF
TGTGCCAGCAGCTTGGCGGCAAAAAGCTCCTACGAGCAGTACTTC
>-|TRBV2|-|TRBJ2-5
CASNAAGEYGTQYF
TGTGCCAGCAATGCCGCAGGGGAGTATGGGACCCAGTACTTC
>-|TRBV5-1|TRBD2|TRBJ2-1
CASSLARLAGDEQFF
TGCGCCAGCAGCTTGGCCCGACTAGCGGGGGATGAGCAGTTCTTC
>few|TRBV2|TRBD1|TRBJ1-2
CARYGTGGYYGYTF
TGTGCCAGATACGGGACAGGGGGATACTATGGCTACACCTTC
>-|TRBV29-1|TRBD2|TRBJ2-1
CSVEALGLAGVRGNEQFF
TGCAGCGTTGAAGCCTTGGGACTAGCGGGAGTGAGGGGCAATGAGCAGTTCTTC
>-|TRBV7-6|-|TRBJ1-4
CASSLDRAFNEKLFF
TGTGCCAGCAGCTTAGACCGGGCCTTTAATGAAAAACTGTTTTTT
>-|TRBV2|TRBD2|TRBJ2-5
CASRRGLAGVEETQYF
TGTGCCAGCAGGAGAGGTCTAGCGGGGGTTGAAGAGACCCAGTACTTC
>few|TRBV29-1|-|TRBJ2-5
CSVRTVLRETQYF
TGCAGCGTTCGGACAGTCTTGCGGGAGACCCAGTACTTC
>-|TRBV2|-|TRBJ1-5
CASRRERTDNQPQHF
TGTGCCAGCAGGAGGGAGAGGACAGACAATCAGCCCCAGCATTTT
>-|TRBV6-5|-|TRBJ2-5
CASNSFDGKETQYF
TGTGCCAGCAATTCCTTCGACGGTAAAGAGACCCAGTACTTC
>-|TRBV5-1|-|TRBJ2-2
CASSPPEREAYTRELFF
TGCGCCAGCAGCCCGCCGGAGAGGGAGGCCTACACTAGGGAGCTGTTTTTT
>-|TRBV27|-|TRBJ2-1
CASSRQVPNEQFF
TGTGCCAGCAGCCGACAGGTCCCCAATGAGCAGTTCTTC
>-|TRBV7-9|-|TRBJ1-1
CASSALSNTEAFF
TGTGCCAGCAGCGCCCTGTCGAACACTGAAGCTTTCTTT
>-|TRBV12-3/TRBV12-4|TRBD1|TRBJ1-1
CASIKDRANTEAFF
TGTGCCAGCATTAAGGACAGGGCAAACACTGAAGCTTTCTTT
>-|TRBV12-3/TRBV12-4|TRBD1|TRBJ1-6
CASNRQGGNSPLHF
TGTGCCAGCAATAGGCAGGGGGGAAATTCACCCCTCCACTTT
>few|TRBV7-3|-|TRBJ1-6
CASSLTLRNSLHF
TGTGCCAGCAGCTTAACGTTAAGGAACTCCCTCCACTTT
>few|TRBV4-1|TRBD2|TRBJ2-4
CASSQVPGLAGVIFLEQYF
TGCGCCAGCAGCCAGGTTCCGGGACTAGCGGGAGTGATTTTCCTGGAGCAGTACTTC
>-|TRBV5-1|TRBD1|TRBJ2-7
CASSLGTGSINEQYF
TGCGCCAGCAGCTTGGGGACAGGGAGCATCAACGAGCAGTACTTC
>few|TRBV29-1|TRBD2|TRBJ2-7
CSVRLAGSYF
TGCAGCGTTCGGCTAGCGGGTTCGTACTTC